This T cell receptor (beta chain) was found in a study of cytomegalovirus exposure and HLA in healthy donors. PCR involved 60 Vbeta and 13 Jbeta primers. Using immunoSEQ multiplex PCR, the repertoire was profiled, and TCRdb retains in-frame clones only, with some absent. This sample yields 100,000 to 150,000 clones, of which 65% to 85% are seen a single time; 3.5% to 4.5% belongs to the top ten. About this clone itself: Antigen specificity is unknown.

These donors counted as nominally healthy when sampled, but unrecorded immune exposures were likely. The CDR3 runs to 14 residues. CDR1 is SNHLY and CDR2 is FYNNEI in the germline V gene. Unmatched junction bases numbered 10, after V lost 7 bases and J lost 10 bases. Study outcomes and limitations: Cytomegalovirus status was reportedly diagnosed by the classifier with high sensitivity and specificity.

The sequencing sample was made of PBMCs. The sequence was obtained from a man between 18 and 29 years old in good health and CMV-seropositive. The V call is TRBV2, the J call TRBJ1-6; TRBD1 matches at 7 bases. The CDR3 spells CASITRDRDSPLHF. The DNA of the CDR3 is TGTGCCAGCATCACTAGAGACAGGGACTCACCCCTCCACTTT. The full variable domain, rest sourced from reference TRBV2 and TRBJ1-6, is EPEVTQTPSHQVTQMGQEVILRCVPISNHLYFYWYRQILGQKVEFLVSFYNNEISEKSEIFDDQFSVERPDGSNFTLKIRSTKLEDSAMYFCASITRDRDSPLHFGNGTRLTVT.